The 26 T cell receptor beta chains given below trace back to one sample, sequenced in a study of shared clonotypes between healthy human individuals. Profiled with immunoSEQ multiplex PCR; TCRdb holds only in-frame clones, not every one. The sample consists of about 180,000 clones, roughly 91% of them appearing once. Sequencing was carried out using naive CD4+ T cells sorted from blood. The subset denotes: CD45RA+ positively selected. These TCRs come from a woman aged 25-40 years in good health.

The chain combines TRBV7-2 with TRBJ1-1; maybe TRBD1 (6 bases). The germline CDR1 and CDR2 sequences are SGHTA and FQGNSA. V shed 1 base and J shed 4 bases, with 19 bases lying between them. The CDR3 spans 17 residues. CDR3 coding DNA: TGTGCCAGCAGCTTAGTAGGGGGGGTGCGGGGCGGCACTGAAGCTTTCTTT. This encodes CASSLVGGVRGGTEAFF.

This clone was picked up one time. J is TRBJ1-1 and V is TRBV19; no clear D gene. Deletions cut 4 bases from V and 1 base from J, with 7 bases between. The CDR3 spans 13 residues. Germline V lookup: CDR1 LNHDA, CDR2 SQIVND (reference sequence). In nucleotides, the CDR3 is TGTGCCAGTAGTAGAGCCGAGAACACTGAAGCTTTCTTT. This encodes CASSRAENTEAFF.

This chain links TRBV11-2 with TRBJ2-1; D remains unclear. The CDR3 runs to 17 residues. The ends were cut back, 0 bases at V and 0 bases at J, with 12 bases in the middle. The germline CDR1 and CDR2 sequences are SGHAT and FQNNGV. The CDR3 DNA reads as TGTGCCAGCAGCTTAGATGGGGATACGGGCTCCTACAATGAGCAGTTCTTC. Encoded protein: CASSLDGDTGSYNEQFF. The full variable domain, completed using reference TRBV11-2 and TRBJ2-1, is EAGVAQSPRYKIIEKRQSVAFWCNPISGHATLYWYQQILGQGPKLLIQFQNNGVVDDSQLPKDRFSAERLKGVDSTLKIQPAKLEDSAVYLCASSLDGDTGSYNEQFFGPGTRLTVL.

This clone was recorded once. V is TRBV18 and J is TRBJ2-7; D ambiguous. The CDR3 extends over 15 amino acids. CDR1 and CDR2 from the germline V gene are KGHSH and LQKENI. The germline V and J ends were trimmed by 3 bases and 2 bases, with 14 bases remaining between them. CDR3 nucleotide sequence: TGTGCCAGCTCACCCGTTGGTCCGACACCCTACGAGCAGTACTTC. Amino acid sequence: CASSPVGPTPYEQYF.

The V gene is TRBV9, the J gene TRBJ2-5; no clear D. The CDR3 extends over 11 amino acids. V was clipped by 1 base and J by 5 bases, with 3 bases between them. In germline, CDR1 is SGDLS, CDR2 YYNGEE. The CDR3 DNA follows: TGTGCCAGCAGCGTACAGGAGACCCAGTACTTC. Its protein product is CASSVQETQYF.

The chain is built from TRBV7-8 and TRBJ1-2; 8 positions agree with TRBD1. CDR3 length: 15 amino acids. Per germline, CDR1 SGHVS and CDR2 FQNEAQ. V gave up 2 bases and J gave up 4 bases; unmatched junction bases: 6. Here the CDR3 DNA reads TGTGCCAGCAGCTTAAGAAACAGGGGGGCCTATGGCTACACCTTC. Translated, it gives CASSLRNRGAYGYTF.

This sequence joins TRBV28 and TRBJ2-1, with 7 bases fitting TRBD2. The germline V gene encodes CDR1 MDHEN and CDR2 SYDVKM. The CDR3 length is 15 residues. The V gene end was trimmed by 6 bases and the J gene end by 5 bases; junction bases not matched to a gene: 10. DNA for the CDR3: TGTGCCAGCAGCCCCGCCCCCGGGACTAACAATGAGCAGTTCTTC. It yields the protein CASSPAPGTNNEQFF.

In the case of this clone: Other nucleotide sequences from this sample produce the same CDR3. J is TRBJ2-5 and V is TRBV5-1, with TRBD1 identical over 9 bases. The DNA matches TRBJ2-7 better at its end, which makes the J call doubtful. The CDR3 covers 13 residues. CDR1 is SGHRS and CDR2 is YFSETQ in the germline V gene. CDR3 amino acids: CASSTGQGYEQYF. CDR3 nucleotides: TGCGCCAGCAGCACGGGACAGGGTTACGAGCAGTACTTC.

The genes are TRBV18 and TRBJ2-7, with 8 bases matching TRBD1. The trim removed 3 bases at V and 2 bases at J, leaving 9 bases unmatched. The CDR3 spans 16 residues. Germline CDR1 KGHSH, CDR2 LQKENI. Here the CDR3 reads CASSPTGTGRAYEQYF. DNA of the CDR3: TGTGCCAGCTCACCTACCGGGACAGGAAGGGCCTACGAGCAGTACTTC. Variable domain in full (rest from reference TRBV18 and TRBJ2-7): NAGVMQNPRHLVRRRGQEARLRCSPMKGHSHVYWYRQLPEEGLKFMVYLQKENIIDESGMPKERFSAEFPKEGPSILRIQQVVRGDSAAYFCASSPTGTGRAYEQYFGPGTRLTVT.

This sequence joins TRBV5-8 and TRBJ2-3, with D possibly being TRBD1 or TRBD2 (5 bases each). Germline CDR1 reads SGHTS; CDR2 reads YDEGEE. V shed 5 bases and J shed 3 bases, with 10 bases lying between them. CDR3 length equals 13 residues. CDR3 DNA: TGTGCCAGCAGTTTGAGGGGAACAGATACGCAGTATTTT. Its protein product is CASSLRGTDTQYF.

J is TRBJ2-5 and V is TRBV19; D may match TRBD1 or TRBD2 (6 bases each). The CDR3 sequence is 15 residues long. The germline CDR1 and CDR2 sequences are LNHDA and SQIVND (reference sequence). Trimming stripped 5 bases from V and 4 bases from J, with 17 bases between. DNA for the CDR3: TGTGCCAGTAGTGGCCGTCAAGGAGGGGGAGAGACCCAGTACTTC. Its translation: CASSGRQGGGETQYF.

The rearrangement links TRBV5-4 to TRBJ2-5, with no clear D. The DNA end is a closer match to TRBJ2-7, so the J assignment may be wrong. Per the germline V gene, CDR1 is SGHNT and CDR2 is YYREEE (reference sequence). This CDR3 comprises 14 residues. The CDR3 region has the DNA TGTGCCAGCAGCTTTAGAGGTGTCCCCCACGAGCAGTACTTC. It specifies CASSFRGVPHEQYF.

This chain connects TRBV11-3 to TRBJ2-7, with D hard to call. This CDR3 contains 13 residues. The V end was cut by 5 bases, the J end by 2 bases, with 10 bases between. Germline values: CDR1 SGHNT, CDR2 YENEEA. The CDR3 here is CASSPTRPYEQYF. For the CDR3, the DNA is TGTGCCAGCAGCCCTACTCGCCCCTACGAGCAGTACTTC.

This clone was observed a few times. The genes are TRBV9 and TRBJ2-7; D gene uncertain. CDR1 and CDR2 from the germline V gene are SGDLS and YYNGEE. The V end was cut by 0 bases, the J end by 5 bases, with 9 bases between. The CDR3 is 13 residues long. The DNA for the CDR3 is TGTGCCAGCAGCGTAGTCAGCGTAAACGAGCAGTACTTC. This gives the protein CASSVVSVNEQYF.

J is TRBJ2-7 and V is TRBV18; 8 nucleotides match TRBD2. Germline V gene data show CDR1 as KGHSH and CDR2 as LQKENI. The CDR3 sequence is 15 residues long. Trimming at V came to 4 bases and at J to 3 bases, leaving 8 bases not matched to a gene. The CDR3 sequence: CASSLNGRAGYEQYF. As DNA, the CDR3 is TGTGCCAGCTCACTAAACGGGAGGGCCGGCTACGAGCAGTACTTC.

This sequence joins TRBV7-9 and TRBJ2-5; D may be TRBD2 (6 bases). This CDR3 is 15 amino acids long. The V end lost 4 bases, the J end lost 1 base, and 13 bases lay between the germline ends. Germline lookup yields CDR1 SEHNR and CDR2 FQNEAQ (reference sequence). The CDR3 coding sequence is TGTGCCAGCAGCTCGGAGGGGACGATCCAAGAGACCCAGTACTTC. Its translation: CASSSEGTIQETQYF.

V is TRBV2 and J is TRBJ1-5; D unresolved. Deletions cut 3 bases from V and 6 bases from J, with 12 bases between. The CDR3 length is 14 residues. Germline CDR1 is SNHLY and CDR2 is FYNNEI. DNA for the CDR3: TGTGCCAGCAGTGATACGGGATGGGGTCAGCCCCAGCATTTT. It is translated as CASSDTGWGQPQHF.

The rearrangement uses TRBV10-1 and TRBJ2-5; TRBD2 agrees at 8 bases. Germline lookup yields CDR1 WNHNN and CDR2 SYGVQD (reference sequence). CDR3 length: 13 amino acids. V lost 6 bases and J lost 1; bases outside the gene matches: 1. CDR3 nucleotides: TGCGCCAGCAGCGGACTAGCCCAAGAGACCCAGTACTTC. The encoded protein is CASSGLAQETQYF.

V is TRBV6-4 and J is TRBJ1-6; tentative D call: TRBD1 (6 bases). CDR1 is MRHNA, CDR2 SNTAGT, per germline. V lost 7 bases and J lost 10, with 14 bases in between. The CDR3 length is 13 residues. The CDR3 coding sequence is TGTGCCAGCAATCTGGGGGCGGAATCACCCCTCCACTTT. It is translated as CASNLGAESPLHF.

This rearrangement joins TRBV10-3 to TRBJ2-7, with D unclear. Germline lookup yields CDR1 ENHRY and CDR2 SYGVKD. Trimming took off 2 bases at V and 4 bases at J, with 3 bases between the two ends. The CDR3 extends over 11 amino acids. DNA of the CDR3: TGTGCCATCAGTGAGGCTTACGAGCAGTACTTC. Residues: CAISEAYEQYF.

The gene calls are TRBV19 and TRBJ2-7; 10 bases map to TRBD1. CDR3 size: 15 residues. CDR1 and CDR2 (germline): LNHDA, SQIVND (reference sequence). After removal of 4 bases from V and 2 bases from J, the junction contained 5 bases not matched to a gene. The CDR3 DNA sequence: TGTGCCAGTAGTAGGGACAGGGGATTCCCCTACGAGCAGTACTTC. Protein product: CASSRDRGFPYEQYF.

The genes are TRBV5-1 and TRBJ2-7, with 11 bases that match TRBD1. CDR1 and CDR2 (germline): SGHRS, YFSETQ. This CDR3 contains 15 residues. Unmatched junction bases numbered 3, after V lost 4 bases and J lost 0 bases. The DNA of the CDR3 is TGCGCCAGCAGCCGGGGACAGGGGGACTCCTACGAGCAGTACTTC. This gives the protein CASSRGQGDSYEQYF.

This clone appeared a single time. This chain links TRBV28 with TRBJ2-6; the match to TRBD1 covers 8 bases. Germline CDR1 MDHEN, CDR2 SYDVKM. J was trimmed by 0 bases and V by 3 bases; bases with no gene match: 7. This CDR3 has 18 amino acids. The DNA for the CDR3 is TGTGCCAGCAGTTTTTACCAGGGGGCCCGCTCTGGGGCCAACGTCCTGACTTTC. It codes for CASSFYQGARSGANVLTF.

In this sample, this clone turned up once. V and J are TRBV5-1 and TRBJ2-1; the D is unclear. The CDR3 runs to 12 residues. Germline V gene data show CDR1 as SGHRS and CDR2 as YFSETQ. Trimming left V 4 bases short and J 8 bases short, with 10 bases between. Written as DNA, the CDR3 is TGCGCCAGCAGCGCGTCGGGTGATGAGCAGTTCTTC. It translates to CASSASGDEQFF.

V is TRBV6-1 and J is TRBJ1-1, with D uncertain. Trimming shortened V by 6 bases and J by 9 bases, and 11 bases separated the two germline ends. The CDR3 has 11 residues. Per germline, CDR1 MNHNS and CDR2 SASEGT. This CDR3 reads CASRGNGKAFF. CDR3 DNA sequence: TGTGCCAGCAGGGGTAACGGCAAAGCTTTCTTT.

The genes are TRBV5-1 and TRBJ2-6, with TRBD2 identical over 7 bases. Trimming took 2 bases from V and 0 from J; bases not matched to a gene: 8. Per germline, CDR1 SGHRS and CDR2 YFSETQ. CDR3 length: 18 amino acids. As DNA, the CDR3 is TGCGCCAGCAGCTTAAGGGGAGGGATCAGCTCTGGGGCCAACGTCCTGACTTTC. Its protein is CASSLRGGISSGANVLTF.